This TCR beta chain was obtained from a study of cytomegalovirus exposure and HLA in healthy donors. PCR used 60 Vbeta primers and 13 Jbeta primers. This table comes from immunoSEQ multiplex PCR, and its TCRdb copy is limited to in-frame clones, with some not included. The sample lists roughly 86,000 clones; just over 70% were seen once. Germline V CDR1 and CDR2: LNHDA, SQIVND (reference sequence). Trimming cost V 10 bases and J 2 bases, with 12 bases left between them. The CDR3 consists of 13 residues. The chain employs TRBV19 and TRBJ1-5; unclear D gene. The material sequenced was PBMCs. The clonotype originates from a man in his 60s in good health and CMV-seronegative. The CDR3 nucleotides read TGTGCCACTCGACTCCTCGGCAATCAGCCCCAGCATTTT. This translates into CATRLLGNQPQHF. Full variable domain (remainder filled in from reference TRBV19 and TRBJ1-5): DGGITQSPKYLFRKEGQNVTLSCEQNLNHDAMYWYRQDPGQGLRLIYYSQIVNDFQKGDIAEGYSVSREKKESFPLTVTSAQKNPTAFYLCATRLLGNQPQHFGDGTRLSIL.